This T cell receptor beta chain came from a study of CD8 T cells in ankylosing spondylitis. Of note for this clonotype: What it recognizes is unknown.

Overall study findings and caveats: Disease-linked clones displayed a CD8+ phenotype and appeared relatively rarely in peripheral blood. Reported data indicate significant enrichment of disease-linked clones within matched ankylosing spondylitis synovial fluid. Fewer than 10 highly homologous variants formed a TCR beta motif that appeared characteristic of ankylosing spondylitis blood.

Generation of TCR beta libraries employed quantitative 5'-RACE incorporating molecular barcodes. TCRdb independently ran MiXCR on the 5' RACE reads; one entry per CDR3 protein. The sample holds some 92,000 distinct CDR3 sequences, roughly 30% seen once. Germline V CDR1 and CDR2: LNHDA, SQIVND (reference sequence). This CDR3 region has 15 residues. V was shortened by 8 bases and J by 0 bases, with 14 bases between the two germline ends. V is TRBV19 and J is TRBJ1-3; D is unclear. The sequenced sample was blood, either unsorted or a sorted T cell fraction (not recorded which). The receptor was derived from a male donor with ankylosing spondylitis or in good health (not recorded which). The CDR3 reads CASAVTSSSGNTIYF. In DNA form, the CDR3 reads TGTGCCAGTGCCGTCACGTCTTCCTCTGGAAACACCATATATTTT.